This TCR beta chain was found in a study of blood T cell repertoires in COVID-19. About the study: Spain, Italy and the United States supplied samples that represented acute and convalescent COVID-19.

The germline V and J ends were trimmed by 2 bases and 5 bases, with 13 bases remaining between them. CDR1 MGHRA and CDR2 YSYEKL come from the germline V gene. There are 16 residues in the CDR3. Original data processing: Amplification from reference gene primers served as the basis for estimated nucleated cell counts. The data were produced by immunoSEQ multiplex PCR, yet TCRdb's version contains in-frame clones alone and is incomplete. D and trimming come from the DNA, and the V and J calls and clone size come from that table. The data contain about 470,000 clones, about nine tenths of them singletons. Participants were aged roughly 18 to 89 years, lived in around 22 US areas, and enrolled virtually. Membership in each cohort depended on participant-reported clinical history.

The V and J genes are TRBV4-1 and TRBJ1-6, with D unclear. This clonotype was obtained from a woman aged 18-30 years who had recovered from COVID-19. Sequencing was done on a sample of PBMCs or T cells enriched from blood (not recorded which). The CDR3 loop is CASSQFYVTDNSPLHF. For the CDR3, the DNA is TGCGCCAGCAGCCAATTTTATGTCACGGATAATTCACCCCTCCACTTT.